The sequence of this TCR beta chain was determined in a study of cytomegalovirus exposure and HLA in healthy donors. Study results and caveats: The study labeled roughly 160 TCR beta chains cytomegalovirus-associated. Researchers reported in a later analysis that a missense DCLRE1C variant was tied to TCR beta V- and J-gene trimming. Cytomegalovirus status was reportedly diagnosed by the classifier with high sensitivity and specificity.

A word on this clone: Its antigen remains unknown.

PCR employed 60 Vbeta and 13 Jbeta primers. Profiling relied on immunoSEQ multiplex PCR, and the TCRdb table lists in-frame clones only, not all of them. This table holds roughly 100,000 clones, roughly 10% found once. Trimming took off 2 bases at V and 5 bases at J, with 10 bases between the two ends. This CDR3 spans 14 amino acids. CDR1 and CDR2 (germline): SGHRS, YFSETQ. The sample consisted of PBMCs. The source is a man between 50 and 59 years old in good health and CMV-seropositive. The gene calls are TRBV5-1 and TRBJ1-4, with D perhaps matching TRBD1 (6 bases). The CDR3 nucleotides read TGCGCCAGCAGCTTCGCAGGGGAGAATGAAAAACTGTTTTTT. It is translated as CASSFAGENEKLFF.